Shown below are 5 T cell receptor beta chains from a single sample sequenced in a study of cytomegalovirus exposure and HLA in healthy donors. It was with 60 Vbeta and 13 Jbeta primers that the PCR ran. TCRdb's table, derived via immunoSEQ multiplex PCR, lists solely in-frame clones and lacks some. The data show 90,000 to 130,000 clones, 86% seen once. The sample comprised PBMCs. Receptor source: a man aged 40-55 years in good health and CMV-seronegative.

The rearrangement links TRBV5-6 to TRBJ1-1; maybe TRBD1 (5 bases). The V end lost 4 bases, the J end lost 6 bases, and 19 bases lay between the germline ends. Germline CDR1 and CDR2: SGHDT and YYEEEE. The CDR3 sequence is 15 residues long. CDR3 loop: CASSPRGVGRAEAFF. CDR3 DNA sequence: TGTGCCAGCAGCCCTCGGGGGGTAGGAAGGGCTGAAGCTTTCTTT.

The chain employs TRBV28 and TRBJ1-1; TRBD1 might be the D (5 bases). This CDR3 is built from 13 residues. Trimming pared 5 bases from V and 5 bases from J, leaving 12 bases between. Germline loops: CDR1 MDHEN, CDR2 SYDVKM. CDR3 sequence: CASSTPGGTEAFF. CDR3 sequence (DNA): TGTGCCAGCAGTACCCCGGGGGGAACTGAAGCTTTCTTT.

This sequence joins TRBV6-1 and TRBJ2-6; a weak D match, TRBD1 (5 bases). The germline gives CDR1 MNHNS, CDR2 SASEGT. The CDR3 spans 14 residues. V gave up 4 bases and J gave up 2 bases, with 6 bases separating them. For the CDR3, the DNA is TGTGCCAGCAGTGTGACAGCTGGGGCCAACGTCCTGACTTTC. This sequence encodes CASSVTAGANVLTF.

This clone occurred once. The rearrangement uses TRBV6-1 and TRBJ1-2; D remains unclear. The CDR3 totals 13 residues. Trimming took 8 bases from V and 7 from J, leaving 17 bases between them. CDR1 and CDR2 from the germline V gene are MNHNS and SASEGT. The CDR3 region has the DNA TGTGCCAGCGCGGAGGCCCCAGGTCGTGGCTACACCTTC. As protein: CASAEAPGRGYTF.

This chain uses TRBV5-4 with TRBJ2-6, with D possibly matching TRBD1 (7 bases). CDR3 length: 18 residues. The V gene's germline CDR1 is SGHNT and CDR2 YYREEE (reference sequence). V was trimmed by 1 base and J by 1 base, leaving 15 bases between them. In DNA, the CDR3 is TGTGCCAGCAGCTTGTTCGGGTCAGGGGGGTCTGGGGCCAACGTCCTGACTTTC. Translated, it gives CASSLFGSGGSGANVLTF.